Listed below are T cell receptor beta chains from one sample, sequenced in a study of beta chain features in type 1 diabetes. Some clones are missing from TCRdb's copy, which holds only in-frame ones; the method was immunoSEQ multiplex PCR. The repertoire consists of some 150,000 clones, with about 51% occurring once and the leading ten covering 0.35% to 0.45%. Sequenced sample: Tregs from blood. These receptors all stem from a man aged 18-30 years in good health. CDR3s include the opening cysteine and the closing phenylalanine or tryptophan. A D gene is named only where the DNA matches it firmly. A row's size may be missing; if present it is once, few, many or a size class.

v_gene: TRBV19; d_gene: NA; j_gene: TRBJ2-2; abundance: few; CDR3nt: TGTGCCAGTAGACACAGACAGTCGAACACCGGGGAGCTGTTTTTT; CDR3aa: CASRHRQSNTGELFF
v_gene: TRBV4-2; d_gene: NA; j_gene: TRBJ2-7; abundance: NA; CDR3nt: TGTGCCAGCAGCCAAGCTCGGCAGGGGCCATCCTACGAGCAGTACTTC; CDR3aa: CASSQARQGPSYEQYF
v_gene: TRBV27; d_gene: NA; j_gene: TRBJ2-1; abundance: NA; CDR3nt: TGTGCCAGCAAGCTGACTTCCTACAATGAGCAGTTCTTC; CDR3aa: CASKLTSYNEQFF
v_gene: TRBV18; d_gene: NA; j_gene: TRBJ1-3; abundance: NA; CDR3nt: TGTGCCAGCTCACCAGGCGGGAACTCTGGAAACACCATATATTTT; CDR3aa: CASSPGGNSGNTIYF
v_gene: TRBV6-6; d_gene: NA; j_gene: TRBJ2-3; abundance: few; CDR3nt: TGTGCCAGCAGCCACTTCGGGGGGCGTCTTTCAGATACGCAGTATTTT; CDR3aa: CASSHFGGRLSDTQYF
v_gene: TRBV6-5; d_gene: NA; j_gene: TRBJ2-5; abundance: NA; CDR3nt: TGTGCCAGCACCACAGGGACCCAGACCCAGTACTTC; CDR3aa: CASTTGTQTQYF
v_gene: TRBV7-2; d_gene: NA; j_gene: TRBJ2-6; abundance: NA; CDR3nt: TGTGCCAGCAGCTTATCGAGCTCTGGGGCCAACGTCCTGACTTTC; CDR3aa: CASSLSSSGANVLTF
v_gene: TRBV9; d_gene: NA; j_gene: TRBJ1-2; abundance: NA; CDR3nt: TGTGCCAGCAGCGTAGCGCCAAGCAACTATGGCTACACCTTC; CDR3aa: CASSVAPSNYGYTF
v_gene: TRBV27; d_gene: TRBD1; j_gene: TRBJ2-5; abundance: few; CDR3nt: TGTGCCAGCGCCGAGGACAGGGTTGGGGAACAAGAGACCCAGTACTTC; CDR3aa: CASAEDRVGEQETQYF
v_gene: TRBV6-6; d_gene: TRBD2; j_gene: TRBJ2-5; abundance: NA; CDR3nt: TGTGCCAGCAGTTACTCGAGCGGGGGGGCCGGAGAGACCCAGTACTTC; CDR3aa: CASSYSSGGAGETQYF
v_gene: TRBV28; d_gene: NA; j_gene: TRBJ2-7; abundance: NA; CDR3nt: TGTGCCACCCGGGGACTCTACGAGCAGTACTTC; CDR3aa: CATRGLYEQYF
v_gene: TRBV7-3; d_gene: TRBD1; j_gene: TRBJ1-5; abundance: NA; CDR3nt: TGTGCCAGCAGCTTGCCGCCCGGGACAGGGTTTCAGCCCCAGCATTTT; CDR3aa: CASSLPPGTGFQPQHF